Below are 22 T cell receptor beta chains sequenced from a single sample in a study of blood T cell repertoires in COVID-19. Repertoires were generated with immunoSEQ multiplex PCR, while TCRdb's copy carries only in-frame clones and drops some. Of around 100,000 clones listed, about 90% were seen once; the top ten hold over 12%. The sequencing sample was made of peripheral blood. These receptors originate from a man in his forties or fifties with acute or convalescent COVID-19.

V and J are TRBV12-3 or TRBV12-4 and TRBJ2-7; D not certain. Deletions cut 4 bases from V and 3 bases from J, with 4 bases between. The CDR3 has 11 amino acids. This CDR3 reads CASSYNYEQYF. The CDR3 DNA sequence: TGTGCCAGCAGTTACAACTACGAGCAGTACTTC.

This chain uses TRBV27 with TRBJ2-7, with 10 bases fitting TRBD2. This CDR3 has 15 amino acids. Unmatched junction bases numbered 2, after V lost 1 base and J lost 2 bases. Germline V gene data show CDR1 as MNHEY and CDR2 as SMNVEV (reference sequence). The CDR3 spells CASSLWGTSAYEQYF. The CDR3 DNA reads TGTGCCAGCAGTTTATGGGGGACTAGCGCCTACGAGCAGTACTTC.

The chain recombines TRBV11-3 with TRBJ2-1; TRBD1 matches at 9 bases. The CDR3 sequence is 15 residues long. The germline V gene has CDR1 SGHNT and CDR2 YENEEA. With V trimmed by 5 bases and J by 7 bases, 9 bases remained unmatched. DNA of the CDR3: TGTGCCAGCAGCCCGGATACACAGGGGGCTAATGAGCAGTTCTTC. It is translated as CASSPDTQGANEQFF.

CDR3 nucleotides: TGCGCCAGCAGCGGACTAGCGGGGGAAGAGACCCAGTACTTC. Translating it yields CASSGLAGEETQYF. The chain combines TRBV10-2 with TRBJ2-5, with 13 bases matching TRBD2. CDR3 size: 14 residues. CDR1 and CDR2 from the germline V gene are WSHSY and SAAADI. V lost 6 bases, J lost 3 bases, and 1 base stayed unmatched.

V usage is TRBV6-1 and J usage is TRBJ2-1; tentative D call: TRBD2 (6 bases). V lost 2 bases, J lost 6 bases, and 11 bases lay in between. The CDR3 has 14 amino acids. Per the germline V gene, CDR1 is MNHNS and CDR2 is SASEGT. CDR3 DNA: TGTGCCAGCAGTGAAAGTGGGCGGGGCAATGAGCAGTTCTTC. This sequence encodes CASSESGRGNEQFF.

The genes are TRBV2 and TRBJ2-1; a possible D gene is TRBD2 (6 bases). The germline V and J ends were trimmed by 6 bases and 8 bases, with 11 bases remaining between them. The V gene's germline CDR1 is SNHLY and CDR2 FYNNEI. The CDR3 totals 12 residues. This CDR3 is CASSATRDEQFF. CDR3 sequence (DNA): TGTGCCAGCAGCGCGACTAGGGATGAGCAGTTCTTC.

V and J are TRBV28 and TRBJ2-5; D possibly corresponds to TRBD2 (6 bases). Trimming removed 4 bases at V and 1 base at J, with 13 bases between. Germline CDR1 is MDHEN and CDR2 is SYDVKM. The CDR3 loop spans 15 amino acids. CDR3 sequence reads: CASSSTGTSQETQYF. The DNA of the CDR3 is TGTGCCAGCAGTTCCACCGGGACTTCCCAAGAGACCCAGTACTTC.

The genes are TRBV20-1 and TRBJ2-5; 9 bases line up with TRBD2. Germline V gives CDR1 DFQATT, CDR2 SNEGSKA (reference sequence). Losses at the gene ends were 3 bases for V and 9 bases for J; bases not matched to a gene: 11. The CDR3 totals 14 residues. The CDR3 region is CSASRAGGPGAQYF. The CDR3, as DNA: TGCAGTGCTAGTAGGGCGGGAGGGCCCGGGGCCCAGTACTTC.

This chain links TRBV5-4 with TRBJ2-3, with TRBD2 as a possible D gene (5 bases). From germline, CDR1 is SGHNT and CDR2 YYREEE (reference sequence). The CDR3 spans 15 residues. V shed 1 base and J shed 4 bases, with 13 bases lying between them. In DNA, the CDR3 is TGTGCCAGCAGCTTGACGACTATTCCTCCAGATACGCAGTATTTT. Translation: CASSLTTIPPDTQYF.

The chain links TRBV30 to TRBJ2-1; 12 nucleotides align to TRBD2. Germline-derived CDR1 and CDR2 are GTSNPN and SVGIG (reference sequence). The CDR3 contains 15 residues. Trimming took 4 bases from V and 8 from J; bases not matched to a gene: 9. CDR3 sequence (DNA): TGTGCCTGGAACCCTCTAGCGGGAGGGCACTATGAGCAGTTCTTC. Translated: CAWNPLAGGHYEQFF.

The chain is built from TRBV2 and TRBJ2-5; D is undetermined. The V gene's germline CDR1 is SNHLY and CDR2 FYNNEI. CDR3 length: 12 amino acids. V was clipped by 4 bases and J by 1 base, with 4 bases between them. Here the CDR3 DNA reads TGTGCCAGCAGTGTGGCCCAAGAGACCCAGTACTTC. Protein: CASSVAQETQYF.

In its sample, this clone was seen many times. This sequence joins TRBV5-5 and TRBJ1-6; 11 bases are a match to TRBD1. This CDR3 is built from 16 residues. Germline-derived CDR1 and CDR2 are SGHKS and YYEKEE (reference sequence). V was clipped by 5 bases and J by 9 bases; unmatched bases: 10. The CDR3 spells CASRNEAGTGGSPLHF. The CDR3 DNA reads TGTGCCAGCAGAAACGAGGCCGGGACAGGGGGTTCACCCCTCCACTTT.

CDR3 amino acids: CASSVMGADEQFF. The CDR3 coding sequence is TGTGCCAGCAGCGTGATGGGGGCTGATGAGCAGTTCTTC. The V gene is TRBV5-4, the J gene TRBJ2-1; possible D gene TRBD1, 6 bases. The CDR3 totals 13 residues. The V gene lost 4 bases and the J gene lost 8 bases, with 13 bases spanning the gap. CDR1 and CDR2 from the germline V gene are SGHNT and YYREEE (reference sequence).

The chain combines TRBV28 with TRBJ1-5; 10 bases line up with TRBD1. The CDR3 has 15 residues. V lost 8 bases and J lost 3; bases outside the gene matches: 7. The V gene's germline CDR1 is MDHEN and CDR2 SYDVKM. CDR3 sequence: CASAGTGDVNQPQHF. Here the CDR3 DNA reads TGTGCCAGCGCCGGGACAGGGGACGTCAATCAGCCCCAGCATTTT.

This clone was detected only once. The V and J genes are TRBV19 and TRBJ2-7; a weak D match, TRBD2 (6 bases). Trimming took 3 bases from V and 7 from J, leaving 19 bases between them. CDR1 is LNHDA and CDR2 is SQIVND in the germline V gene (reference sequence). This CDR3 is 15 amino acids long. The CDR3 reads CASSIRWAGSREQYF. In nucleotides, the CDR3 is TGTGCCAGTAGTATCCGTTGGGCGGGGTCACGGGAGCAGTACTTC.

The CDR3 reads CASRPLTGVISPLHF. In DNA, the CDR3 is TGTGCCAGTAGACCCCTGACAGGGGTAATCTCACCCCTCCACTTT. The J gene is TRBJ1-6, the V gene TRBV19, with 8 bases that match TRBD1. Germline V gives CDR1 LNHDA, CDR2 SQIVND (reference sequence). The V gene end was trimmed by 6 bases and the J gene end by 10 bases; junction bases not matched to a gene: 11. The length of the CDR3 is 15 residues.

The rearrangement joins TRBV7-9 to TRBJ2-2; D possibly corresponds to TRBD1 (6 bases). V dropped 5 bases and J dropped 1 base, with 14 bases sitting between them. This CDR3 spans 16 amino acids. CDR1 and CDR2 from the germline V gene are SEHNR and FQNEAQ (reference sequence). This chain's CDR3 is CASSPWTARNTGELFF. The CDR3 DNA reads TGTGCCAGCAGCCCGTGGACAGCCCGGAACACCGGGGAGCTGTTTTTT. Full variable domain (outside the CDR3, taken from reference TRBV7-9 and TRBJ2-2): DTGVSQNPRHKITKRGQNVTFRCDPISEHNRLYWYRQTLGQGPEFLTYFQNEAQLEKSRLLSDRFSAERPKGSFSTLEIQRTEQGDSAMYLCASSPWTARNTGELFFGEGSRLTVL.

The chain is built from TRBV5-1 and TRBJ2-7; weak D call: TRBD2 (7 bases). Per the germline V gene, CDR1 is SGHRS and CDR2 is YFSETQ. The CDR3 runs to 14 residues. The V and J ends lost 0 bases and 2 bases respectively, with 9 bases between them. The CDR3 loop is CASSLGEGAYEQYF. Here the CDR3 DNA reads TGCGCCAGCAGCTTGGGGGAGGGGGCCTACGAGCAGTACTTC.

The chain is built from TRBV3-1 (or the pseudogene TRBV3-2) and TRBJ1-5, with unresolved D. Per germline, CDR1 LGHDT and CDR2 YNNKEL (reference sequence). The CDR3 has 13 residues. Between the trimmed V and J ends, which lost 3 bases and 5 bases, there was a span of 8 bases. For the CDR3, the DNA is TGTGCCAGCAGCCAGACACGATATCAGCCCCAGCATTTT. Translated: CASSQTRYQPQHF.

V and J are TRBV28 and TRBJ1-3; 9 bases agree with TRBD1. Unmatched junction bases numbered 4, after V lost 7 bases and J lost 3 bases. The CDR3 loop spans 14 amino acids. The germline gives CDR1 MDHEN, CDR2 SYDVKM. CDR3 sequence reads: CASTGTGYGNTIYF. CDR3 DNA sequence: TGTGCCAGCACCGGGACAGGGTATGGAAACACCATATATTTT.

The rearrangement joins TRBV6-1 to TRBJ2-2; no clear D. Germline CDR1 reads MNHNS; CDR2 reads SASEGT. Trimming removed 1 base at V and 7 bases at J, with 10 bases between. The CDR3 extends over 14 amino acids. Written as DNA, the CDR3 is TGTGCCAGCAGTGAAGGCCCCACTTTCGGGGAGCTGTTTTTT. It is translated as CASSEGPTFGELFF.

This rearrangement joins TRBV28 to TRBJ2-7; TRBD2 matches at 10 bases. Unmatched junction bases numbered 2, after V lost 3 bases and J lost 3 bases. Germline CDR1 and CDR2: MDHEN and SYDVKM. The CDR3 totals 14 residues. The CDR3 DNA reads as TGTGCCAGCAGTTTGATAGCGGGAGGCTACGAGCAGTACTTC. It codes for CASSLIAGGYEQYF.